The sequence of this TCR beta chain was determined in a study of blood T cell repertoires in COVID-19. Overall study context: Collection of acute and convalescent COVID-19 samples took place in the United States, Italy and Spain.

Only in-frame clones appear in the TCRdb table, and some are missing; sequencing was by immunoSEQ multiplex PCR. The sample has 55,000 to 75,000 clones, around 82% seen once. Germline V gene sequence: CDR1 SNHLY, CDR2 FYNNEI. Trimming pared 11 bases from V and 4 bases from J, leaving 22 bases between. The CDR3 sequence is 15 residues long. This TCR was recovered from a man older than 75 with active COVID-19. The V call is TRBV2, the J call TRBJ2-3, with D possibly matching TRBD2 (6 bases). Sequencing input: peripheral blood. The CDR3, as DNA: TGTGCCTCCATAAGGGGAGGTAACCCCGCAGATACGCAGTATTTT. This translates into CASIRGGNPADTQYF. The full variable domain, in which reference TRBV2 and TRBJ2-3 provide the parts outside the CDR3, is EPEVTQTPSHQVTQMGQEVILRCVPISNHLYFYWYRQILGQKVEFLVSFYNNEISEKSEIFDDQFSVERPDGSNFTLKIRSTKLEDSAMYFCASIRGGNPADTQYFGPGTRLTVL.